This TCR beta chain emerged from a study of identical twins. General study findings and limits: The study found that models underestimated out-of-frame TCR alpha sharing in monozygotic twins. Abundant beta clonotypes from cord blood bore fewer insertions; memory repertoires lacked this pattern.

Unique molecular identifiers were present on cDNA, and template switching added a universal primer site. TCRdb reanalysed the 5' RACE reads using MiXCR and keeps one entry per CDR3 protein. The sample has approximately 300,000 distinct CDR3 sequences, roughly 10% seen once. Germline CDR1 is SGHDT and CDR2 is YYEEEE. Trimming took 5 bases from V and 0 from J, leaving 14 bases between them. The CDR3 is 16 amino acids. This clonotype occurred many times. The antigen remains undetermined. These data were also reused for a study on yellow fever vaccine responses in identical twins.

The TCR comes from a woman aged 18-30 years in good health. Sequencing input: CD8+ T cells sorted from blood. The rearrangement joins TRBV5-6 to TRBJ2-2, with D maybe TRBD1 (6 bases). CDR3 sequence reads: CASRLQGFTNTGELFF. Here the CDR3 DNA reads TGTGCCAGCAGGTTACAGGGTTTTACGAACACCGGGGAGCTGTTTTTT.